This T cell receptor beta chain was obtained from a study of blood T cell repertoires in COVID-19. Turning to the study itself: COVID-19 samples, acute and convalescent, were from the United States, Italy and Spain. The analysed material was cDNA or gDNA that came from T cells, B-cell-depleted T cells, or PBMCs.

Germline assignment: CDR1 SGHNT and CDR2 YYREEE (reference sequence). This CDR3 is 15 amino acids long. V shed 4 bases and J 3 bases; nucleotides not matched to a gene: 3. Original analysis: By means of reference gene primer amplification, nucleated cell counts were estimated. Some clones are missing from TCRdb's copy, which holds only in-frame ones; the method was immunoSEQ multiplex PCR. The D gene and trimming were derived from the DNA, and the V and J assignments and clone size from that table. The sample records roughly 52,000 clones, about 83% being singletons. This TCR came from a human donor in a cohort sampled during active COVID-19. Source material: peripheral blood. The chain joins TRBV5-4 to TRBJ2-1, with TRBD2 matching over 11 bases. The CDR3 region is CASSQTSGGYNEQFF. The CDR3 DNA sequence: TGTGCCAGCAGCCAAACTAGCGGGGGCTACAATGAGCAGTTCTTC.